These 4 T cell receptor beta chains share one sample of origin, sequenced in a study of shared clonotypes between healthy human individuals (TCRdb year 2020). Libraries were made using the immunoSEQ multiplex PCR assay. The table was pulled from immuneACCESS by TCRdb, which kept in-frame rearrangements only. Such tables lose some clones; where checked, under half of the loss comes from unresolved V genes, and the rest has no known cause. A total of roughly 2.4 million clones appear in this sample, more than 90% of them only once. Together, the top ten hold around 0.13% of the sample. The sequenced sample was naive CD4+ T cells sorted from blood. The sample's cell subset or site, from its label and the paper: CD45RA+ positively selected. These receptor sequences come from a man between 18 and 29 years old in good health.

The gene calls are TRBV5-8 and TRBJ2-2, with D perhaps matching TRBD2 (5 bases). This CDR3 has 15 amino acids. V was shortened by 6 bases and J by 4 bases, with 16 bases between the two germline ends. Germline V gene lookup returns CDR1 SGHTS and CDR2 YDEGEE. CDR3 sequence: CASKPPSRGTGELFF. CDR3 sequence (DNA): TGTGCCAGCAAGCCCCCTTCCCGGGGCACCGGGGAGCTGTTTTTT.

The gene calls are TRBV18 and TRBJ2-1; a weak D match, TRBD1 (5 bases). This CDR3 is 16 amino acids long. Germline CDR1 reads KGHSH; CDR2 reads LQKENI. V dropped 1 base and J dropped 0 bases, with 10 bases sitting between them. The CDR3 DNA sequence: TGTGCCAGCTCACCACTAGGGGTTTACTCCTACAATGAGCAGTTCTTC. This codes for CASSPLGVYSYNEQFF.

This clone was recorded only once. The chain employs TRBV7-2 and TRBJ2-7, with 8 positions matching TRBD2. J gave up 4 bases and V 4 bases, and 6 bases lay outside the gene matches. Germline lookup yields CDR1 SGHTA and CDR2 FQGNSA. This CDR3 is built from 14 residues. The CDR3 protein is CASSSDREGYEQYF. CDR3 coding DNA: TGTGCCAGCAGCTCTGATCGGGAGGGGTACGAGCAGTACTTC.

The table lists this clone with a count of one. This chain uses TRBV10-3 with TRBJ2-3; no clear D gene. The CDR3 runs to 12 residues. V lost 2 bases and J lost 5, with 5 bases in between. Germline CDR1 reads ENHRY; CDR2 reads SYGVKD. This chain's CDR3 is CAISETEDTQYF. The CDR3 DNA is TGTGCCATCAGTGAGACAGAAGATACGCAGTATTTT.